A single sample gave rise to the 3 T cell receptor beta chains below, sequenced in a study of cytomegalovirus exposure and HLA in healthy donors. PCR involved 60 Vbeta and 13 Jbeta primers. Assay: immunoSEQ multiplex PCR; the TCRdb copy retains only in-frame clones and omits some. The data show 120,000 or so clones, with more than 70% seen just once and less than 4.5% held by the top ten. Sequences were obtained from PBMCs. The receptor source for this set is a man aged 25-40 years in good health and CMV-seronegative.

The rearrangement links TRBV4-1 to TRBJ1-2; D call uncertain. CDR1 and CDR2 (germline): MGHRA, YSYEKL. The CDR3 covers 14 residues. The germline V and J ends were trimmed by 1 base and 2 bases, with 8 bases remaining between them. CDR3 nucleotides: TGCGCCAGCAGCCAAGTCGGAGGAAACTATGGCTACACCTTC. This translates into CASSQVGGNYGYTF.

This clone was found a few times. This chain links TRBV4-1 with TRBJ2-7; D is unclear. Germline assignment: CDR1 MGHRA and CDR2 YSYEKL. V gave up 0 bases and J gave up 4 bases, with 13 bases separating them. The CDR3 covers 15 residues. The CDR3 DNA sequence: TGCGCCAGCAGCCAAGATCCCCGTAGCCTTTACGAGCAGTACTTC. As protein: CASSQDPRSLYEQYF.

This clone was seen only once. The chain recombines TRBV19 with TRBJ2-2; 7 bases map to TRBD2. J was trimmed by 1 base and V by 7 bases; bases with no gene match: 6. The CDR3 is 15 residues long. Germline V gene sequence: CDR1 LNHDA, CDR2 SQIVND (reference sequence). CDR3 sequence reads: CASTPRGGNTGELFF. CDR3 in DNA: TGTGCCAGTACCCCGCGCGGGGGGAACACCGGGGAGCTGTTTTTT. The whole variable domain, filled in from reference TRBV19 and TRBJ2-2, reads DGGITQSPKYLFRKEGQNVTLSCEQNLNHDAMYWYRQDPGQGLRLIYYSQIVNDFQKGDIAEGYSVSREKKESFPLTVTSAQKNPTAFYLCASTPRGGNTGELFFGEGSRLTVL.